A selection of T cell receptor beta chains follows, all from one sample in a study of CD8+CD57+ T cells in acquired aplastic anemia. TCRdb processed the reads anew with MiXCR; each CDR3 protein has one entry. The table records under 350,000 distinct CDR3 sequences, 50% to 65% of them present only once. The specimen was sorted CD4+, CD8+, or CD8+CD57+ T cells (not recorded which) from PBMCs. Source of these receptors: a human donor with aplastic anemia. CDR3s include the opening cysteine and the closing phenylalanine or tryptophan. The D gene is left open where the match is weak. Size is stated for part of the rows, as once, few or many counts, or as a class when the clone is expanded.

CDR3 protein: CAISSRDLVDGYTF
CDR3 DNA: TGTGCCATCAGTTCGAGGGATCTCGTTGATGGCTACACCTTC
clone size: -
V gene: TRBV10-3
J gene: TRBJ1-2
D gene: -

CDR3 protein: CASSLAGSNTEAFF
CDR3 DNA: TGTGCCAGCAGCTTGGCGGGTTCGAACACTGAAGCTTTCTTT
clone size: few
V gene: TRBV5-4
J gene: TRBJ1-1
D gene: -

CDR3 protein: CASSPQGRIRYEQYF
CDR3 DNA: TGTGCCAGCAGCCCCCAGGGGAGAATCCGGTACGAGCAGTACTTC
clone size: -
V gene: TRBV11-2
J gene: TRBJ2-7
D gene: -

CDR3 protein: CASSSHGAGGREQYF
CDR3 DNA: TGTGCCAGCAGCTCGCACGGAGCGGGAGGTCGCGAGCAGTACTTC
clone size: -
V gene: TRBV7-2
J gene: TRBJ2-7
D gene: TRBD2

CDR3 protein: CASSPTASSEKLFF
CDR3 DNA: TGCGCCAGCAGCCCGACAGCGTCGAGTGAAAAACTGTTTTTT
clone size: -
V gene: TRBV5-1
J gene: TRBJ1-4
D gene: -

CDR3 protein: CASSPWGQGAGNTIYF
CDR3 DNA: TGTGCCAGCAGCCCCTGGGGACAGGGGGCTGGAAACACCATATATTTT
clone size: -
V gene: TRBV9
J gene: TRBJ1-3
D gene: TRBD1

CDR3 protein: CASSYSNSRSHIEQFF
CDR3 DNA: TGTGCCAGCAGTTACTCGAATTCTAGGAGTCACATTGAGCAGTTCTTC
clone size: -
V gene: TRBV6-5
J gene: TRBJ2-1
D gene: -

CDR3 protein: CASSRQGIPDTQYF
CDR3 DNA: TGTGCCAGCAGTCGCCAGGGGATACCAGATACGCAGTATTTT
clone size: few
V gene: TRBV25-1
J gene: TRBJ2-3
D gene: -

CDR3 protein: CASSYSKLAVRGEFF
CDR3 DNA: TGTGCCAGCAGTTACTCGAAACTAGCGGTGCGAGGCGAGTTCTTC
clone size: many
V gene: TRBV6-5
J gene: TRBJ2-1
D gene: TRBD2

CDR3 protein: CASSEGASGSTDTQYF
CDR3 DNA: TGTGCCAGCAGTGAAGGGGCTAGCGGTAGCACAGATACGCAGTATTTT
clone size: many
V gene: TRBV6-1
J gene: TRBJ2-3
D gene: TRBD2

CDR3 protein: CASSEQFRSGNTIYF
CDR3 DNA: TGTGCCAGCTCAGAGCAGTTCCGCTCTGGAAACACCATATATTTT
clone size: few
V gene: TRBV18
J gene: TRBJ1-3
D gene: -

CDR3 protein: CASSLGTGTSPLHF
CDR3 DNA: TGTGCCAGCAGCTTAGGGACAGGGACTTCACCCCTCCACTTT
clone size: -
V gene: TRBV7-9
J gene: TRBJ1-6
D gene: TRBD1

CDR3 protein: CASSHSGREQYF
CDR3 DNA: TGTGCCAGCAGCCATAGCGGGAGAGAGCAGTACTTC
clone size: -
V gene: TRBV7-8
J gene: TRBJ2-7
D gene: TRBD2

CDR3 protein: CISVPFRGSISPRDTQYF
CDR3 DNA: -
clone size: -
V gene: TRBV7-5
J gene: TRBJ2-3
D gene: -

CDR3 protein: CASSVALGQAYEQYF
CDR3 DNA: TGTGCCAGCAGCGTAGCGCTTGGACAGGCCTACGAGCAGTACTTC
clone size: -
V gene: TRBV9
J gene: TRBJ2-7
D gene: TRBD1

CDR3 protein: CASSLSGLQNTGELFF
CDR3 DNA: TGCGCCAGCAGCCTCTCGGGACTACAGAACACCGGGGAGCTGTTTTTT
clone size: many
V gene: TRBV5-1
J gene: TRBJ2-2
D gene: TRBD2

CDR3 protein: CASNHLRYNEQFF
CDR3 DNA: TGTGCCAGCAATCACCTACGGTACAATGAGCAGTTCTTC
clone size: -
V gene: TRBV7-2
J gene: TRBJ2-1
D gene: -

CDR3 protein: CASSPGTGGSLHF
CDR3 DNA: TGTGCCAGCAGTCCCGGGACAGGGGGCTCCCTCCACTTT
clone size: -
V gene: TRBV2
J gene: TRBJ1-6
D gene: TRBD1

CDR3 protein: CASSFYICSAWDQVNEQFF
CDR3 DNA: -
clone size: -
V gene: TRBV5-1
J gene: TRBJ2-1
D gene: -

CDR3 protein: CATSDSVLGADTQYF
CDR3 DNA: TGTGCCACCAGTGATAGTGTCTTAGGCGCAGATACGCAGTATTTT
clone size: -
V gene: TRBV24-1
J gene: TRBJ2-3
D gene: -

CDR3 protein: CASSLALVAGQPQHF
CDR3 DNA: TGTGCCAGCAGCTTGGCCTTGGTAGCGGGTCAGCCCCAGCATTTT
clone size: -
V gene: TRBV5-5
J gene: TRBJ1-5
D gene: -

CDR3 protein: CASSSGYQGTEAFF
CDR3 DNA: TGTGCCAGCAGCTCCGGCTACCAGGGCACTGAAGCTTTCTTT
clone size: -
V gene: TRBV11-1
J gene: TRBJ1-1
D gene: -

CDR3 protein: CATSSQGKRGDDTEAFF
CDR3 DNA: TGTGCCACCAGCTCTCAGGGGAAACGGGGCGATGACACTGAAGCTTTCTTT
clone size: -
V gene: TRBV15
J gene: TRBJ1-1
D gene: -

CDR3 protein: CAIRGTSGKYNEQFF
CDR3 DNA: TGTGCCATCAGAGGGACTAGCGGGAAGTACAATGAGCAGTTCTTC
clone size: -
V gene: TRBV10-3
J gene: TRBJ2-1
D gene: TRBD2

CDR3 protein: CASSFPGLQSRTQYF
CDR3 DNA: TGTGCCAGTAGTTTCCCCGGACTGCAGTCGAGGACCCAGTACTTC
clone size: many
V gene: TRBV19
J gene: TRBJ2-5
D gene: -

CDR3 protein: CASSLGAGGPNTEAFF
CDR3 DNA: TGCGCCAGCAGCTTGGGGGCAGGGGGCCCTAACACTGAAGCTTTCTTT
clone size: many
V gene: TRBV5-1
J gene: TRBJ1-1
D gene: TRBD1

CDR3 protein: CATSLSGAGEQFF
CDR3 DNA: TGTGCCACCAGCTTGTCGGGGGCGGGAGAGCAGTTCTTC
clone size: -
V gene: TRBV24-1
J gene: TRBJ2-1
D gene: -

CDR3 protein: CASSLARTVNTGELFF
CDR3 DNA: TGCGCCAGCAGCTTGGCTAGGACAGTAAACACCGGGGAGCTGTTTTTT
clone size: many
V gene: TRBV5-1
J gene: TRBJ2-2
D gene: -

CDR3 protein: CSVESSGVSDTQYF
CDR3 DNA: TGCAGCGTTGAAAGTAGCGGGGTTTCAGATACGCAGTATTTT
clone size: once
V gene: TRBV29-1
J gene: TRBJ2-3
D gene: TRBD2

CDR3 protein: CASSEYSSGNEQFF
CDR3 DNA: TGTGCCAGCAGTGAATACAGTAGCGGGAATGAGCAGTTCTTC
clone size: -
V gene: TRBV25-1
J gene: TRBJ2-1
D gene: TRBD2

CDR3 protein: CASSQRGVGGAPDTQYF
CDR3 DNA: TGTGCCAGCAGCCAACGGGGGGTCGGGGGGGCCCCAGATACGCAGTATTTT
clone size: few
V gene: TRBV3-1
J gene: TRBJ2-3
D gene: TRBD2

CDR3 protein: CAIMTGQGHNSPLHF
CDR3 DNA: TGTGCCATCATGACAGGTCAAGGTCATAATTCACCCCTCCACTTT
clone size: -
V gene: TRBV2
J gene: TRBJ1-6
D gene: -

CDR3 protein: CASTEGSGEKAFF
CDR3 DNA: TGCGCCAGCACTGAAGGGTCAGGGGAGAAAGCTTTCTTT
clone size: -
V gene: TRBV5-1
J gene: TRBJ1-1
D gene: -

CDR3 protein: CASSIGHGTLSQTQYF
CDR3 DNA: TGTGCCAGTAGTATAGGACACGGGACCCTCTCCCAGACCCAGTACTTC
clone size: -
V gene: TRBV19
J gene: TRBJ2-5
D gene: -

CDR3 protein: CASRGQGNTEAFF
CDR3 DNA: TGTGCCAGCAGGGGACAGGGGAACACTGAAGCTTTCTTT
clone size: many
V gene: TRBV27
J gene: TRBJ1-1
D gene: TRBD1

CDR3 protein: CSVEDGTGLSYEQYF
CDR3 DNA: TGCAGCGTTGAAGACGGGACAGGTCTCTCCTACGAGCAGTACTTC
clone size: -
V gene: TRBV29-1
J gene: TRBJ2-7
D gene: TRBD1

CDR3 protein: CSARTGAAQREQYF
CDR3 DNA: TGCAGTGCACGGACGGGGGCCGCTCAAAGGGAGCAGTACTTC
clone size: -
V gene: TRBV20-1
J gene: TRBJ2-7
D gene: -

CDR3 protein: CASSLAEGAPLHF
CDR3 DNA: TGTGCCAGCAGCTTAGCCGAGGGGGCACCCCTCCACTTT
clone size: -
V gene: TRBV7-3
J gene: TRBJ1-6
D gene: -

CDR3 protein: CASSPDAYGYTF
CDR3 DNA: TGCGCCAGCAGCCCGGATGCCTATGGCTACACCTTC
clone size: -
V gene: TRBV5-1
J gene: TRBJ1-2
D gene: -

CDR3 protein: CASSEAGGLNEQFF
CDR3 DNA: TGTGCCAGCAGTGAAGCTGGGGGGCTCAATGAGCAGTTCTTC
clone size: -
V gene: TRBV2
J gene: TRBJ2-1
D gene: -

CDR3 protein: CASKGTGSTGELFF
CDR3 DNA: TGTGCCAGTAAGGGGACAGGGAGCACCGGGGAGCTGTTTTTT
clone size: -
V gene: TRBV19
J gene: TRBJ2-2
D gene: TRBD1

CDR3 protein: CASSLVPSGGLMNTEAFF
CDR3 DNA: TGTGCCAGCAGCTTAGTCCCGTCGGGGGGACTCATGAACACTGAAGCTTTCTTT
clone size: -
V gene: TRBV7-8
J gene: TRBJ1-1
D gene: -

CDR3 protein: CSSSIQGGNEQFF
CDR3 DNA: TGTTCCAGTAGTATCCAAGGGGGGAATGAGCAGTTCTTC
clone size: -
V gene: TRBV19
J gene: TRBJ2-1
D gene: -

CDR3 protein: CASSLTSGQGDTIYF
CDR3 DNA: TGTGCCAGCAGCTTAACGAGCGGCCAGGGGGACACCATATATTTT
clone size: many
V gene: TRBV7-3
J gene: TRBJ1-3
D gene: TRBD1

CDR3 protein: CASSLNSRATDTQYF
CDR3 DNA: TGTGCCAGCAGCTTAAATAGCAGGGCCACAGATACGCAGTATTTT
clone size: many
V gene: TRBV7-6
J gene: TRBJ2-3
D gene: -

CDR3 protein: CASSLEAVLTEAFF
CDR3 DNA: TGTGCCAGCAGCTTAGAGGCGGTTTTAACTGAAGCTTTCTTT
clone size: -
V gene: TRBV7-2
J gene: TRBJ1-1
D gene: -

CDR3 protein: CASSLGRLAGGPHEQFF
CDR3 DNA: TGCGCCAGCAGCTTGGGTCGACTAGCGGGAGGGCCCCATGAGCAGTTCTTC
clone size: many
V gene: TRBV5-1
J gene: TRBJ2-1
D gene: TRBD2

CDR3 protein: CAPGSNTDTQYF
CDR3 DNA: TGTGCCCCGGGCAGTAACACAGATACGCAGTATTTT
clone size: -
V gene: TRBV7-9
J gene: TRBJ2-3
D gene: -